This T cell receptor beta chain was found in a study of regulatory T cells in long-lasting Graves disease. Time point denoted: persistent/refractory GD, antithyroid drugs over 5 years with positive TRAb. The TCR library was made from RNA extracted from PBMCs. American Thyroid Association guidelines defined how Graves' disease was diagnosed. Around 10 milliliters of peripheral blood were taken and placed in EDTA tubes. Study-level points and caveats: Favored gene segments in persistent disease were TRBV28, TRBJ1-2 and TRBJ2-5.

Assembly of TCR beta libraries relied on iRepertoire HTBI primers together with Arm-PCR of CDR3 regions. In the original analysis: Samples collectively showed more than 55 TRBV and more than 12 TRBJ segments. A single record per CDR3 protein comes from TCRdb applying MiXCR to the multiplex PCR reads. TCRdb assigned the V and J calls; the authors' analysis was not used. This sample has 300,000 to 350,000 distinct CDR3 sequences, with 15% to 20% found just once. Germline CDR1 reads SGHRS; CDR2 reads YFSETQ. The junction had 7 bases not matched to a gene; V was cut back by 5 bases and J by 4 bases. The CDR3 sequence is 15 residues long. A remark on this clonotype: What it recognizes is unknown.

This specimen was peripheral blood mononuclear cells (PBMCs), taken when the disease was refractory, from a patient treated with antithyroid drugs. The V call is TRBV5-1, the J call TRBJ2-1; 9 bases line up with TRBD2. The clonotype originates from a female donor with Graves disease. Here the CDR3 DNA reads TGCGCCAGCAGTGAAGGGGCGGGAGGGTACAATGAGCAGTTCTTC. Protein sequence: CASSEGAGGYNEQFF.